This TCR beta chain was recovered during a study of control samples from healthy donors and cancer patients. V was pared by 4 bases and J by 2 bases, with 12 bases between. Germline V gene sequence: CDR1 SGHRS, CDR2 YFSETQ. This CDR3 has 14 amino acids. Clones were read by immunoSEQ multiplex PCR, and TCRdb kept only the in-frame ones, dropping some. The sample has 70,000 to 85,000 clones, roughly 88% seen once; the top ten hold 9.5% to 13%. This clone was found once. The source is a man aged 55 to 70 with head and neck cancer. This chain uses TRBV5-1 with TRBJ1-1, with D maybe TRBD1 (5 bases). Sequencing was done on a sample of PBMCs. This chain's CDR3 is CASSLEGTNTEAFF. CDR3 DNA: TGCGCCAGCAGCCTGGAGGGGACTAACACTGAAGCTTTCTTT.